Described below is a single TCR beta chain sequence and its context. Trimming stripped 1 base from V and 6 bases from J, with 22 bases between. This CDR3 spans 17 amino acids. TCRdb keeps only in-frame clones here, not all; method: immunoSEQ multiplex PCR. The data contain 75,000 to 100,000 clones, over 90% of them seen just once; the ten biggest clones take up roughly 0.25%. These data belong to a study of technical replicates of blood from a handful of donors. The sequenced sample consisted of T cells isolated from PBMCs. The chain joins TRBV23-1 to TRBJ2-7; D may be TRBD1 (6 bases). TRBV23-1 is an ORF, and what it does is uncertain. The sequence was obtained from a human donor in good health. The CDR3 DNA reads TGCGCCAGCAGTCAATTGGTCTACAGGGCGAGGAACAGCGAGCAGTACTTC. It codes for CASSQLVYRARNSEQYF.